These T cell receptor beta chains were read from a single sample in a study of human T cells and chemical hapten exposure. In TCRdb, the RACE reads were re-called with MiXCR into one record per CDR3 protein. Among 300,000 to 450,000 distinct CDR3 sequences, 4.5% to 7% were seen once, and the ten largest hold around 8.6%. The material was whole blood, obtained in connection with sensitization to the hapten diphenylcyclopropenone (DPC). The receptors stem from a woman under 30 with alopecia areata. Some clones in this sample may be carry-over from other donors' samples. CDR3s include the opening cysteine and the closing phenylalanine or tryptophan. The D gene is left open where the match is weak. Clone size is shown for a subset of rows, as once, few, many or a class of expanded clone.

v_gene: TRBV7-8
d_gene: NA
abundance: NA
j_gene: TRBJ1-3
CDR3nt: TGTGCCAGCAGCTTAGCGCGGTACGTCTCTGGAAACACCATATATTTT
CDR3aa: CASSLARYVSGNTIYF

v_gene: TRBV12-3/TRBV12-4
d_gene: NA
abundance: many
j_gene: TRBJ2-3
CDR3nt: TGTGCCAGCAGCGCACAGGGCTCTAGCACAGATACGCAGTATTTT
CDR3aa: CASSAQGSSTDTQYF

v_gene: TRBV4-1
d_gene: NA
abundance: NA
j_gene: TRBJ1-2
CDR3nt: TGCGCCAGCAGCCAAGTATTCCCAAGGGCGGGTAACTATGGCTACACCTTC
CDR3aa: CASSQVFPRAGNYGYTF

v_gene: TRBV27
d_gene: TRBD1
abundance: NA
j_gene: TRBJ1-1
CDR3nt: TGTGCCAGCAGTCCACAGGGGGTGGCTGAAGCTTTCTTT
CDR3aa: CASSPQGVAEAFF

v_gene: TRBV7-2
d_gene: NA
abundance: few
j_gene: TRBJ2-5
CDR3nt: TGTGCCAGCAGACTATTGAGAGAGACCCAGTACTTC
CDR3aa: CASRLLRETQYF

v_gene: TRBV3-1
d_gene: NA
abundance: many
j_gene: TRBJ2-1
CDR3nt: TGTGCCAGCAGCCGTCAGGGAATAGGTGAGCAGTTCTTC
CDR3aa: CASSRQGIGEQFF

v_gene: TRBV7-2
d_gene: NA
abundance: many
j_gene: TRBJ1-4
CDR3nt: TGTGCCAGCAGCCCAGGTCGGGGGCCGGGGGAAAAACTGTTTTTT
CDR3aa: CASSPGRGPGEKLFF

v_gene: TRBV7-4
d_gene: NA
abundance: many
j_gene: TRBJ2-4
CDR3nt: TGTGCCAGCAGCTACGACCCCTATAAAGCGACCAAAAACATTCAGTACTTC
CDR3aa: CASSYDPYKATKNIQYF

v_gene: TRBV12-3/TRBV12-4
d_gene: TRBD1
abundance: few
j_gene: TRBJ2-3
CDR3nt: TGTGCCAGCAGTTTTCCCGGGACAGGGATAGATACGCAGTATTTT
CDR3aa: CASSFPGTGIDTQYF

v_gene: TRBV6-2/TRBV6-3
d_gene: TRBD1
abundance: many
j_gene: TRBJ1-3
CDR3nt: TGTGCCAACCCGGACAGGGGGCGAAATGGAAACACCATATATTTT
CDR3aa: CANPDRGRNGNTIYF

v_gene: TRBV12-3/TRBV12-4
d_gene: NA
abundance: few
j_gene: TRBJ2-3
CDR3nt: TGTGCCAGCAGTCCGGGGGAAAGTTCAGATACGCAGTATTTT
CDR3aa: CASSPGESSDTQYF

v_gene: TRBV25-1
d_gene: NA
abundance: NA
j_gene: TRBJ2-3
CDR3nt: TGTGCCAGTTATCCCGGGGGAGCTAGCACAGATACGCAGTATTTT
CDR3aa: CASYPGGASTDTQYF

v_gene: TRBV18
d_gene: NA
abundance: few
j_gene: TRBJ1-3
CDR3nt: TGTGCCAGCTCGTCGGACACGTACTCTGGAAACACCATATATTTT
CDR3aa: CASSSDTYSGNTIYF

v_gene: TRBV3-1
d_gene: NA
abundance: many
j_gene: TRBJ2-3
CDR3nt: TGTGCCAGCAGCTTACACTCCCGGGGGGCAGGCACAGATACGCAGTATTTT
CDR3aa: CASSLHSRGAGTDTQYF

v_gene: TRBV6-4
d_gene: TRBD1
abundance: NA
j_gene: TRBJ1-2
CDR3nt: TGTGCCAGCAGTCCCGACAGGGGGCTGGGCTATGGCTACACCTTC
CDR3aa: CASSPDRGLGYGYTF

v_gene: TRBV10-3
d_gene: NA
abundance: many
j_gene: TRBJ2-1
CDR3nt: TGTGCCATCAGTCCCAACCGGGACAAAGATGAGCAGTTCTTC
CDR3aa: CAISPNRDKDEQFF

v_gene: TRBV3-1
d_gene: NA
abundance: few
j_gene: TRBJ2-3
CDR3nt: TGTGCCAGCAGCCCCGAGGACTCCCTGCCGGATACGCAGTATTTT
CDR3aa: CASSPEDSLPDTQYF

v_gene: TRBV12-3/TRBV12-4
d_gene: TRBD2
abundance: NA
j_gene: TRBJ2-5
CDR3nt: TGTGCCAGCAGTTTCACTAGCGGCCAAAACGAAGAGACCCAGTACTTC
CDR3aa: CASSFTSGQNEETQYF

v_gene: TRBV20-1
d_gene: NA
abundance: few
j_gene: TRBJ1-6
CDR3nt: TGCAGTGCTAGGGCCCCCGGGACCCTCCACTTT
CDR3aa: CSARAPGTLHF

v_gene: TRBV7-3
d_gene: NA
abundance: many
j_gene: TRBJ1-1
CDR3nt: TGTGCCAGCAGCCCGGAGGGCAGGAACACTGAAGCTTTCTTT
CDR3aa: CASSPEGRNTEAFF

v_gene: TRBV10-3
d_gene: NA
abundance: few
j_gene: TRBJ2-3
CDR3nt: TGTGCCATCAGGGATATATTGGATTCTAGCACAGATACGCAGTATTTT
CDR3aa: CAIRDILDSSTDTQYF

v_gene: TRBV29-1
d_gene: NA
abundance: few
j_gene: TRBJ1-1
CDR3nt: TGCAGCGTTGCTGGGCAGGTTGGAGCTTTCTTT
CDR3aa: CSVAGQVGAFF

v_gene: TRBV28
d_gene: NA
abundance: NA
j_gene: TRBJ2-5
CDR3nt: TGTGCCAGCAGTCTAACCGGGACGAGTCAAGAGACCCAGTACTTC
CDR3aa: CASSLTGTSQETQYF

v_gene: TRBV24-1
d_gene: NA
abundance: many
j_gene: TRBJ2-1
CDR3nt: TGTGCCACCAGTGATTTGACCCCGGGGAGGGGGGTCAATGAGCAGTTCTTC
CDR3aa: CATSDLTPGRGVNEQFF

v_gene: TRBV7-2
d_gene: TRBD2
abundance: few
j_gene: TRBJ2-3
CDR3nt: TGTGCCAGCAGCTTACGACGCATCCTTCGACTAGCGGACGAGGGGGATACGCAGTATTTT
CDR3aa: CASSLRRILRLADEGDTQYF

v_gene: TRBV3-1
d_gene: NA
abundance: many
j_gene: TRBJ1-5
CDR3nt: TGTGCCAGCAGCCAAGGGACGGTACTCAATCAGCCCCAGCATTTT
CDR3aa: CASSQGTVLNQPQHF

v_gene: TRBV7-9
d_gene: TRBD2
abundance: NA
j_gene: TRBJ2-7
CDR3nt: TGTGCCAGCAGCTCGTTTAGCGGGGGGCCACACTACGAGCAGTACTTC
CDR3aa: CASSSFSGGPHYEQYF

v_gene: TRBV18
d_gene: NA
abundance: few
j_gene: TRBJ1-5
CDR3nt: TGTGCCAGCTCACCGTCGGCGGCTCAGCCCCAGCATTTT
CDR3aa: CASSPSAAQPQHF

v_gene: TRBV7-2
d_gene: NA
abundance: NA
j_gene: TRBJ1-5
CDR3nt: TGTGCCAGCGGCAGGGGCCATTTAAGCAATCAGCCCCAGCATTTT
CDR3aa: CASGRGHLSNQPQHF